The T cell receptor (beta chain) described here comes from a study of blood T cell repertoires in COVID-19. Turning to the study itself: Some COVID-19 samples were acute and others convalescent; all came from the United States, Italy and Spain. PBMCs, B-cell-depleted T cells, or T cells provided the cDNA or gDNA that made up the material.

The length of the CDR3 is 15 residues. J lost 8 bases, V lost 4 bases, and 5 bases had no gene match. Germline V gene lookup returns CDR1 MNHEY and CDR2 SMNVEV (reference sequence). Method: immunoSEQ multiplex PCR; TCRdb's copy keeps in-frame clones and lacks some. The repertoire includes roughly 100,000 clones, roughly four fifths of them detected once, and just under 10% sits in the top ten. The chain carries TRBV27 and TRBJ1-6; TRBD1 agrees at 10 bases. The sequenced material came from peripheral blood. This TCR was sampled from a man aged 40-50 years with active or convalescent COVID-19. The CDR3 protein is CASSSRDRGDSPLHF. CDR3 in DNA: TGTGCCAGCAGTTCCCGGGACAGGGGTGATTCACCCCTCCACTTT.